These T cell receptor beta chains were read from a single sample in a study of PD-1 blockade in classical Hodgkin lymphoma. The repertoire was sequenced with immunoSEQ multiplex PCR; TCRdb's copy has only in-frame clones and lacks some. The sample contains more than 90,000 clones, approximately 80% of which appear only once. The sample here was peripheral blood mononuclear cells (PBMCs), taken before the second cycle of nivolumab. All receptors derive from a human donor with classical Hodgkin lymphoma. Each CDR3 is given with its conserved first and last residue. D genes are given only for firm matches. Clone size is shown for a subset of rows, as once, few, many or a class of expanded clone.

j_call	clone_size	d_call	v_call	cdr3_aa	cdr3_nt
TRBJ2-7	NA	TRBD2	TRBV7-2	CASSHGLAGEQYF	TGTGCCAGCAGTCACGGACTAGCGGGCGAGCAGTACTTC
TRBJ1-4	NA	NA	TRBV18	CASSPGGSPNEKLFF	TGTGCCAGCTCACCGGGGGGGAGTCCCAATGAAAAACTGTTTTTT
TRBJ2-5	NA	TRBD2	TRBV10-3	CAISREGQETQYF	TGTGCCATCAGTCGGGAGGGCCAAGAGACCCAGTACTTC
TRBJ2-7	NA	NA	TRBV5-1	CASSLGGGYEQYF	TGCGCCAGCAGCTTGGGAGGAGGCTACGAGCAGTACTTC
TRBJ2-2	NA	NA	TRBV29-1	CSVVPANTGELFF	TGCAGCGTTGTTCCAGCGAACACCGGGGAGCTGTTTTTT
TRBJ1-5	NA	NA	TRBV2	CASSEESNQPQHF	TGTGCCAGCAGTGAGGAGAGCAATCAGCCCCAGCATTTT
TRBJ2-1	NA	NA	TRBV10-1	CASSEIGSSYNEQFF	TGCGCCAGCAGTGAGATAGGGAGCTCCTACAATGAGCAGTTCTTC
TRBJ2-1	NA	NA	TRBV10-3	CAISESAPGFNEQFF	TGTGCCATCAGTGAGTCGGCGCCCGGGTTCAATGAGCAGTTCTTC
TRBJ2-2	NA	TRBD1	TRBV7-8	CASSLVKGQANTGELFF	TGTGCCAGCAGCTTAGTGAAGGGACAGGCGAACACCGGGGAGCTGTTTTTT
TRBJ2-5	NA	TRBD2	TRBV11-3	CASSHRREGTQYF	TGTGCCAGCAGCCATCGACGGGAGGGGACCCAGTACTTC
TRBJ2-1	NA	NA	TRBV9	CASSPHEGQYYNEQFF	TGTGCCAGCAGCCCCCACGAGGGTCAGTACTACAATGAGCAGTTCTTC
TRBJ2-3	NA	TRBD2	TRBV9	CASSVIAGVSDTQYF	TGTGCCAGCAGCGTGATAGCGGGAGTCTCAGATACGCAGTATTTT
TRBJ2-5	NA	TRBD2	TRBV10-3	CAISPRLAGETQYF	TGTGCCATCAGTCCCCGACTAGCGGGAGAGACCCAGTACTTC
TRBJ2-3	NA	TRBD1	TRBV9	CASSVSPHVRDSRDTQYF	TGTGCCAGCAGCGTATCCCCCCATGTTAGGGACAGCAGAGATACGCAGTATTTT
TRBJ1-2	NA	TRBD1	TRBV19	CASAQGAGYGYTF	TGTGCCAGTGCCCAGGGGGCGGGCTATGGCTACACCTTC
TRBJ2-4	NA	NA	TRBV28	CASSPSGIPIQYF	TGTGCCAGCAGTCCCTCCGGGATCCCCATTCAGTACTTC
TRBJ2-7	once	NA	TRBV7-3	CASSPYTSWEQYF	TGTGCCAGCAGCCCCTACACGTCCTGGGAGCAGTACTTC
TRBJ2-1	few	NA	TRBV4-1	CASSPDPSRRYNEQFF	TGCGCCAGCAGCCCTGACCCCTCCCGGCGGTACAATGAGCAGTTCTTC
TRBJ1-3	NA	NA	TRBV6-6	CASSYSPPSGNTIYF	TGTGCCAGCAGTTACTCCCCTCCCTCTGGAAACACCATATATTTT
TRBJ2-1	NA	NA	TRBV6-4	CASSDSGSYNEQFF	TGTGCCAGCAGTGACTCAGGCAGTTACAATGAGCAGTTCTTC
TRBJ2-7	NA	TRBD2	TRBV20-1	CSAGSGSEQYF	TGCAGTGCTGGTAGCGGGAGCGAGCAGTACTTC
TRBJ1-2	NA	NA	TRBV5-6	CASSTTGRLFYGYTF	TGTGCCAGCAGCACCACAGGGAGACTCTTCTATGGCTACACCTTC
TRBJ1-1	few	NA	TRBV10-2	CASSGMTNTEAFF	TGCGCCAGCAGTGGAATGACTAACACTGAAGCTTTCTTT
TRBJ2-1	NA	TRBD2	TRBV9	CASSTRLAASSYNEQFF	TGTGCCAGCAGCACTCGACTAGCGGCGAGCTCCTACAATGAGCAGTTCTTC
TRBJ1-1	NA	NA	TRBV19	CASSIVSTYGTEAFF	TGTGCCAGTAGTATCGTCTCCACGTATGGGACTGAAGCTTTCTTT
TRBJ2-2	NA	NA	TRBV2	CASSTGTSTGELFF	TGTGCCAGCAGTACCGGGACATCGACCGGGGAGCTGTTTTTT
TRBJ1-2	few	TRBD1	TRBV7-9	CASSPQGMANYGYTF	TGTGCCAGCAGCCCACAGGGGATGGCTAACTATGGCTACACCTTC
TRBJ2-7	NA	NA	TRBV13	CASGGLYEQYF	TGTGCCAGCGGGGGCCTCTACGAGCAGTACTTC
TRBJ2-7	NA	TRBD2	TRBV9	CASSVAPTSGSEQYF	TGTGCCAGCAGCGTAGCTCCCACTAGCGGGAGCGAGCAGTACTTC
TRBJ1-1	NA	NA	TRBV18	CASSPDSMNTEAFF	TGTGCCAGCTCACCGGACAGCATGAACACTGAAGCTTTCTTT
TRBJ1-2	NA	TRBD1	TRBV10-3	CAISPDREGYGYTF	TGTGCCATCAGCCCCGACAGGGAGGGCTATGGCTACACCTTC
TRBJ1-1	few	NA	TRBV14	CASSQELGRQFNTEAFF	TGTGCCAGCAGCCAAGAATTGGGGCGACAGTTTAACACTGAAGCTTTCTTT
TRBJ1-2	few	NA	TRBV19	CASSIDPAGRGSYTF	TGTGCCAGTAGTATAGATCCCGCAGGGCGCGGTAGCTACACCTTC
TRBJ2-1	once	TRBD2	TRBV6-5	CASSYILAGTDEQFF	TGTGCCAGCAGTTACATACTAGCGGGTACAGATGAGCAGTTCTTC
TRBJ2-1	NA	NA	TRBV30	CAWSVGAGRFF	TGTGCCTGGAGCGTTGGAGCCGGCCGGTTCTTC
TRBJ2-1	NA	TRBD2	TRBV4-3	CASSQEPAGGPWYNEQFF	TGCGCCAGCAGCCAAGAACCCGCGGGAGGGCCTTGGTACAATGAGCAGTTCTTC
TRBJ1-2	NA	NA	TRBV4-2	CASRQAVWYGYTF	TGTGCCAGCAGACAGGCGGTGTGGTATGGCTACACCTTC
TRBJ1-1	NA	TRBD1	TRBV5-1	CASSQNPGGTEAFF	TGCGCCAGCAGTCAAAATCCAGGGGGCACTGAAGCTTTCTTT
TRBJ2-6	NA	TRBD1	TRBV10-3	CAIRTTGGTGANVLTF	TGTGCCATCAGAACTACAGGGGGCACTGGGGCCAACGTCCTGACTTTC
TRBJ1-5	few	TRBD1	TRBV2	CSTGGEGQPQHF	TGTTCCACAGGGGGAGAGGGCCAGCCCCAGCATTTT
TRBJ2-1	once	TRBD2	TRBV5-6	CASEATPGLADNEQFF	TGTGCCAGCGAAGCGACTCCGGGACTAGCGGACAATGAGCAGTTCTTC
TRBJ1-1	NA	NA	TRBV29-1	CSVLGSGVITEAFF	TGCAGCGTTTTGGGGTCGGGAGTAATAACTGAAGCTTTCTTT
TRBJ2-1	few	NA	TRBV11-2	CASSLGAGRKFF	TGTGCCAGCAGCTTAGGGGCCGGGAGAAAGTTCTTC
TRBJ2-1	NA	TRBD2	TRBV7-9	CASSLDRLAGDGEQFF	TGTGCCAGCAGCCTTGACCGACTAGCGGGGGATGGCGAGCAGTTCTTC
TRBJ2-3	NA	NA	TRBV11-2	CASSLDPGGPDTQYF	TGTGCCAGCAGCTTAGACCCCGGGGGCCCAGATACGCAGTATTTT
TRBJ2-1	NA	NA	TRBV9	CASSVGGTINEQFF	TGTGCCAGCAGCGTAGGAGGGACGATCAATGAGCAGTTCTTC
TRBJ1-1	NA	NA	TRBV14	CASSQIRAMNTEAFF	TGTGCCAGCAGCCAAATCCGGGCGATGAACACTGAAGCTTTCTTT
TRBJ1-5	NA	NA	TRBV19	CASWASQGRNQPQHF	TGTGCCAGTTGGGCTTCCCAGGGACGCAATCAGCCCCAGCATTTT
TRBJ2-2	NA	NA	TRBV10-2	CASSARGTGELFF	TGCGCCAGCAGTGCCCGTGGCACCGGGGAGCTGTTTTTT
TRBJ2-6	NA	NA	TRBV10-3	CAISEQGSGANVLTF	TGTGCCATCAGTGAACAGGGTTCCGGGGCCAACGTCCTGACTTTC